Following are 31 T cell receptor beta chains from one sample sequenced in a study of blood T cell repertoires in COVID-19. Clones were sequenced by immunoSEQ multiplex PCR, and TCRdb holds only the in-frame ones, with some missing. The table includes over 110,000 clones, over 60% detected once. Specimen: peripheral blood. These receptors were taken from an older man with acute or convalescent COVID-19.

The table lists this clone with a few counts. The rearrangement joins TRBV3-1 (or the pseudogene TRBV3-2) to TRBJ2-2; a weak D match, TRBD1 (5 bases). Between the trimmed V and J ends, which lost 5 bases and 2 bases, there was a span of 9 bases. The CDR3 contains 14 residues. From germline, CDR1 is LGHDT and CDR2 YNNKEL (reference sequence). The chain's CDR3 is CASSYRKNTGELFF. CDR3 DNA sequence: TGTGCCAGCAGCTACAGGAAAAACACCGGGGAGCTGTTTTTT.

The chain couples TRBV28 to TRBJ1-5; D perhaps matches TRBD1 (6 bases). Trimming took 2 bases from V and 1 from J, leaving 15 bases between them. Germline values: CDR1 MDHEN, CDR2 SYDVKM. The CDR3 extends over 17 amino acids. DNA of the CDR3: TGTGCCAGCAGTTTAACTTCGGGACACCCCAGCAATCAGCCCCAGCATTTT. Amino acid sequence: CASSLTSGHPSNQPQHF.

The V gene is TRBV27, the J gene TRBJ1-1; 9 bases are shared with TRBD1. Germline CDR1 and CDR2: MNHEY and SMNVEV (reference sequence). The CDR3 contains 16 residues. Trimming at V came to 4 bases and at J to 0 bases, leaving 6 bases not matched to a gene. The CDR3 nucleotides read TGTGCCAGCAGTTCCGCTCGACAGGGGGTGAACACTGAAGCTTTCTTT. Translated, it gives CASSSARQGVNTEAFF.

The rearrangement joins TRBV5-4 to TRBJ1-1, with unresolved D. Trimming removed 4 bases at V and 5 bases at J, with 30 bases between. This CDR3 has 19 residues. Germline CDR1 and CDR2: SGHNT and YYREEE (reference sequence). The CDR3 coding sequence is TGTGCCAGCAGCGCAGACCCCTTGGGGAGACTTGGTGGTGGGACTGAAGCTTTCTTT. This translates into CASSADPLGRLGGGTEAFF.

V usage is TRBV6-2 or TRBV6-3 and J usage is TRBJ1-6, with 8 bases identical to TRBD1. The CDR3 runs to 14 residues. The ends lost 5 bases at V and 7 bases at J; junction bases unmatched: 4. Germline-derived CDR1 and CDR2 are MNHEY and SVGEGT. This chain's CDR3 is CASSQDRGNSPLHF. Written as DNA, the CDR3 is TGTGCCAGCAGTCAAGACAGGGGAAATTCACCCCTCCACTTT.

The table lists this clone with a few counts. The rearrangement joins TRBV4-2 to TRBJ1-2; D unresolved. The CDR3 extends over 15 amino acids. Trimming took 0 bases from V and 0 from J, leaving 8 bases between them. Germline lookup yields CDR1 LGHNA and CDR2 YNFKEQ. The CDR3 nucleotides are TGTGCCAGCAGCCAAGATGGGCGATCTAACTATGGCTACACCTTC. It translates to CASSQDGRSNYGYTF.

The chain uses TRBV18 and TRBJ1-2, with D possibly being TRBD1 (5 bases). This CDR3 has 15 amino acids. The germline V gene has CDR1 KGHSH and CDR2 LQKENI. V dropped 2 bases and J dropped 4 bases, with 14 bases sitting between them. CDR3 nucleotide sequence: TGTGCCAGCTCACCAGGGCAGGGATTCGCCTATGGCTACACCTTC. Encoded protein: CASSPGQGFAYGYTF.

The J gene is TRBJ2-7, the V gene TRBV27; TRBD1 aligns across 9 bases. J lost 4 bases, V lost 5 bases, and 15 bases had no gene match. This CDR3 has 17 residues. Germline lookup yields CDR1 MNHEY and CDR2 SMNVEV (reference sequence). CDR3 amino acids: CASSVTGTGSHPYEQYF. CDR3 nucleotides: TGTGCCAGCAGTGTCACCGGGACAGGGTCGCATCCTTACGAGCAGTACTTC.

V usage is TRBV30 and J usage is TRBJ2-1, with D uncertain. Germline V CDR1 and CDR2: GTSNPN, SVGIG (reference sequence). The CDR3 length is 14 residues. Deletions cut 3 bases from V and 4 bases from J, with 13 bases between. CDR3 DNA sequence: TGTGCCTGGAGACTTTTGAATAGTTACAATGAGCAGTTCTTC. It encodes CAWRLLNSYNEQFF.

CDR3 sequence: CATSDPGQGTDTQYF. CDR3 sequence (DNA): TGTGCCACCAGTGATCCGGGACAGGGCACAGATACGCAGTATTTT. The chain links TRBV24-1 to TRBJ2-3; 8 bases match TRBD1. The trim removed 3 bases at V and 1 base at J, leaving 2 bases unmatched. CDR1 KGHDR and CDR2 SFDVKD come from the germline V gene. The CDR3 covers 15 residues.

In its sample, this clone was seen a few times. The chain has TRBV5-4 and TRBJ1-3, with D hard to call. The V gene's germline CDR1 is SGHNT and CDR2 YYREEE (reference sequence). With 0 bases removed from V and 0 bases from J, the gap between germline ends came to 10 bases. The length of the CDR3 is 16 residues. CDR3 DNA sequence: TGTGCCAGCAGCTTGGACAGTTTAACCTCTGGAAACACCATATATTTT. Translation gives CASSLDSLTSGNTIYF.

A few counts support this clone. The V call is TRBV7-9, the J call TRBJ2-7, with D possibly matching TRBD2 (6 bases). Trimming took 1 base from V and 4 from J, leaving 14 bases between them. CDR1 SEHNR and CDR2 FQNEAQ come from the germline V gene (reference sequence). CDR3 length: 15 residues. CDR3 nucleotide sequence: TGTGCCAGCAGCTTAGTAGGGGACTTGGGATACGAGCAGTACTTC. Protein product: CASSLVGDLGYEQYF. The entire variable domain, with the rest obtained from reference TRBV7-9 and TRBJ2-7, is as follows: DTGVSQNPRHKITKRGQNVTFRCDPISEHNRLYWYRQTLGQGPEFLTYFQNEAQLEKSRLLSDRFSAERPKGSFSTLEIQRTEQGDSAMYLCASSLVGDLGYEQYFGPGTRLTVT.

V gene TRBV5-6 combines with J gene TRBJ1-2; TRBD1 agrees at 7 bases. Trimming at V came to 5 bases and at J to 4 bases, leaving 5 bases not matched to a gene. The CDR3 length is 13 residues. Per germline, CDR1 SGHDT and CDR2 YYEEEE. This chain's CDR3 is CASRLTGSYGYTF. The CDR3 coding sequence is TGTGCCAGCAGGCTGACAGGGAGCTATGGCTACACCTTC.

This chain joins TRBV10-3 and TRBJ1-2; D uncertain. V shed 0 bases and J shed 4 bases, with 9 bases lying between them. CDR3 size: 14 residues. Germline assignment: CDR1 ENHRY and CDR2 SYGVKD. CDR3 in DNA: TGTGCCATCAGTGAGTCGGAGGGCGGCTATGGCTACACCTTC. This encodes CAISESEGGYGYTF.

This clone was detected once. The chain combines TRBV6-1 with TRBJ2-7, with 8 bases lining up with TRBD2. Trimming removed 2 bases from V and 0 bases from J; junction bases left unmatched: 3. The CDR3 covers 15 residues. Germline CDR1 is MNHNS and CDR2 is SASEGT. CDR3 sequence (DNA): TGTGCCAGCAGTGAACCAGCGGGGGACTCCTACGAGCAGTACTTC. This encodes CASSEPAGDSYEQYF.

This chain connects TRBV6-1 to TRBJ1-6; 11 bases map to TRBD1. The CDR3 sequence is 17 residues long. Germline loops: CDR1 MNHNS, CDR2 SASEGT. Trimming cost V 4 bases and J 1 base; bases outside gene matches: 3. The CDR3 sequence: CASSGTGGWSYNSPLHF. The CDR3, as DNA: TGTGCCAGCAGTGGGACAGGGGGCTGGTCCTATAATTCACCCCTCCACTTT.

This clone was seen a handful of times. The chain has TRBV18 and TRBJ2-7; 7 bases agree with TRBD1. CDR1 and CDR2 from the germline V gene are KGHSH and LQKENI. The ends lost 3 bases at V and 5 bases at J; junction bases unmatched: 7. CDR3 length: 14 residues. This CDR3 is CASSPPGGVHEQYF. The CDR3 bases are TGTGCCAGCTCACCCCCAGGGGGAGTCCACGAGCAGTACTTC.

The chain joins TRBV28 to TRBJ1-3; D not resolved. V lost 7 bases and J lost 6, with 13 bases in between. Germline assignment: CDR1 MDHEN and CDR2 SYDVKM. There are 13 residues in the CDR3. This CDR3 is CASTTAAVNTIYF. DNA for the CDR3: TGTGCCAGCACCACAGCGGCCGTAAACACCATATATTTT.

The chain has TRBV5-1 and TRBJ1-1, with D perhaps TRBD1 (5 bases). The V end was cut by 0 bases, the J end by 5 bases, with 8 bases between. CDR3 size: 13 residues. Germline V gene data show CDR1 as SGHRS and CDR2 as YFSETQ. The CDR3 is CASSLEEGTEAFF. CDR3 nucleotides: TGCGCCAGCAGCTTGGAGGAGGGGACTGAAGCTTTCTTT.

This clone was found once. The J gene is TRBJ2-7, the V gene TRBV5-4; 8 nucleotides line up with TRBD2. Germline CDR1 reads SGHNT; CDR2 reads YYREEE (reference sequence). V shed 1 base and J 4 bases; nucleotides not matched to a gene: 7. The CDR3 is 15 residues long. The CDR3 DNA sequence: TGTGCCAGCAGCTTGTGGACGGGGGGGGTATACGAGCAGTACTTC. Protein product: CASSLWTGGVYEQYF.

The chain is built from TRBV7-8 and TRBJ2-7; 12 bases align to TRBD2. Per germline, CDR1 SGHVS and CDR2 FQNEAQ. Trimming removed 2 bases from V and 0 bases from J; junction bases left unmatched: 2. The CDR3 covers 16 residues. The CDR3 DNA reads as TGTGCCAGCAGCTTAAGACTAGCGGGGGCCTCCTACGAGCAGTACTTC. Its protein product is CASSLRLAGASYEQYF.

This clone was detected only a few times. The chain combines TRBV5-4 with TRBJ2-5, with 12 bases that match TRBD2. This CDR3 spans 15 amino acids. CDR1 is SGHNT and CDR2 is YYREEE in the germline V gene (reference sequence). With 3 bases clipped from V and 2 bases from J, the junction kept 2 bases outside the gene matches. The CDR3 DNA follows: TGTGCCAGCAGCTCTGGACTAGCGGGGCAAGAGACCCAGTACTTC. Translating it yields CASSSGLAGQETQYF.

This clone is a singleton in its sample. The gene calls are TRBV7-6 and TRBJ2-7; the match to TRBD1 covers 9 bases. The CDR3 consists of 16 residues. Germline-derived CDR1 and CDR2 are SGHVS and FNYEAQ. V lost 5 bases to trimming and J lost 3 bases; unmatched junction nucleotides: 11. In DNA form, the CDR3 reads TGTGCCAGCAGCGGGGGGACAGGGCTTTCTGTCTACGAGCAGTACTTC. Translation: CASSGGTGLSVYEQYF.

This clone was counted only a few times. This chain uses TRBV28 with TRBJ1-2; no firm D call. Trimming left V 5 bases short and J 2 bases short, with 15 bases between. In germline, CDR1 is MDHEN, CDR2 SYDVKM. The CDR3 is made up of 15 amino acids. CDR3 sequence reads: CASSPISSMNYGYTF. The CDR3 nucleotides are TGTGCCAGCAGTCCGATCAGTTCCATGAACTATGGCTACACCTTC.

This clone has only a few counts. CDR3 sequence (DNA): TGTGCCAGCAGTTGGGCCCTCGATCAGCCCCAGCATTTT. Translated: CASSWALDQPQHF. This chain links TRBV27 with TRBJ1-5, with D hard to call. The CDR3 loop spans 13 amino acids. The ends were cut back, 4 bases at V and 5 bases at J, with 9 bases in the middle. Germline-derived CDR1 and CDR2 are MNHEY and SMNVEV (reference sequence).

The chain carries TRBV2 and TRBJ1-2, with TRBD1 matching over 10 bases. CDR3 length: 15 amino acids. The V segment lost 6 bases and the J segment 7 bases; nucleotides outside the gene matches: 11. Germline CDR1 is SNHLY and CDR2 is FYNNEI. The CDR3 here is CASRRGAGTGVGYTF. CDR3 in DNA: TGTGCCAGCAGGAGAGGGGCCGGGACAGGGGTTGGCTACACCTTC.

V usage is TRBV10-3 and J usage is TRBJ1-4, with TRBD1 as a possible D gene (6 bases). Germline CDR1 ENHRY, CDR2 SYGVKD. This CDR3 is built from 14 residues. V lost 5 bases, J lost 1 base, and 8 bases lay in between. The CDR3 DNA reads TGTGCCATCAGTCAACAGGGAACTAATGAAAAACTGTTTTTT. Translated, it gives CAISQQGTNEKLFF.

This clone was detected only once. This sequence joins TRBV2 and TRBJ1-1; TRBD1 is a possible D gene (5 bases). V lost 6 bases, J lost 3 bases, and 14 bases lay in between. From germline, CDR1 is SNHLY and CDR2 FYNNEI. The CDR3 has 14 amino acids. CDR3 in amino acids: CASRGNGRDTEAFF. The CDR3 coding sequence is TGTGCCAGCAGGGGTAACGGCAGGGACACTGAAGCTTTCTTT.

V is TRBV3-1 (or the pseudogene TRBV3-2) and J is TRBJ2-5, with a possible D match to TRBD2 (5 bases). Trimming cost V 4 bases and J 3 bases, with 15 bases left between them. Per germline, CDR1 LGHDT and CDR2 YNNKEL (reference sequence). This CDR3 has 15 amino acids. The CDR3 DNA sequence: TGTGCCAGCAGCCCCATCCCCCGGGATAAAGAGACCCAGTACTTC. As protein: CASSPIPRDKETQYF.

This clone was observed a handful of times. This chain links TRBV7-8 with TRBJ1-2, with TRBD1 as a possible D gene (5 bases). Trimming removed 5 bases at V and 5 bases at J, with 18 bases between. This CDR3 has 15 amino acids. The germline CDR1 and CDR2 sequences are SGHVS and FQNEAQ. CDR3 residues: CASSRPPAGKYGYTF. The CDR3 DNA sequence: TGTGCCAGCAGCCGTCCACCGGCAGGGAAGTATGGCTACACCTTC.

In nucleotides, the CDR3 is TGTGCCAGCAGCTTGGTCGGTAGCCTCACCGGGGAGCTGTTTTTT. Its translation: CASSLVGSLTGELFF. V and J are TRBV5-6 and TRBJ2-2, with no clear D. The CDR3 totals 15 residues. The germline gives CDR1 SGHDT, CDR2 YYEEEE. Trimming stripped 0 bases from V and 4 bases from J, with 10 bases between. The complete variable domain, with remaining parts taken from reference TRBV5-6 and TRBJ2-2, reads DAGVTQSPTHLIKTRGQQVTLRCSPKSGHDTVSWYQQALGQGPQFIFQYYEEEERQRGNFPDRFSGHQFPNYSSELNVNALLLGDSALYLCASSLVGSLTGELFFGEGSRLTVL.